This T cell receptor (beta chain) appears in the sequencing data of a study of cytomegalovirus exposure and HLA in healthy donors. On the study more broadly: The approximately 120 validation repertoires were produced on the same platform as the roughly 700 repertoires of the first cohort. This was reported in a later analysis. Study results and limitations: Some TCR beta chains (more than 150 of them) were listed as cytomegalovirus-associated. While the bulk of TCR sequences proved rare, some public TCRs turned up in many donors.

About this clone itself: The antigen remains unidentified.

The assay was immunoSEQ multiplex PCR, and TCRdb's table has in-frame clones only and misses some. Seen here are some 110,000 clones, roughly 88% observed once, and the top ten hold around 5%. Sequencing input: PBMCs. This clonotype originated in a man aged 18 to 30 in good health and CMV-seronegative.

As DNA, the CDR3 is TGTGCCAGCAGCAAGGACAGGGGAGGAAACACCATATATTTT. This encodes CASSKDRGGNTIYF. The chain combines TRBV7-9 with TRBJ1-3, with 9 bases identical to TRBD1. Germline values: CDR1 SEHNR, CDR2 FQNEAQ (reference sequence). Trimming took 5 bases from V and 4 from J; bases not matched to a gene: 3. The CDR3 loop spans 14 amino acids.